This record looks at one TCR beta chain sequence and its context. Its matching antigen is unknown. The data were taken from a study of radiotherapy plus CTLA-4 blockade in lung cancer. CDR3 length equals 16 residues. V was cut by 4 bases and J by 4 bases, with 17 bases left in between. The V gene's germline CDR1 is SGHTA and CDR2 FQGTGA. Study outcomes and limitations: Early shifts in blood T cell clones, with interferon-beta, reportedly predicted response best.

Profiling relied on immunoSEQ multiplex PCR, and the TCRdb table lists in-frame clones only, not all of them. Seen here are roughly 85,000 clones, around 86% observed once, and the top ten hold 16%. The source is a human donor with non-small cell lung cancer that progressed on radiotherapy plus ipilimumab. The chain recombines TRBV7-3 with TRBJ2-1; TRBD2 might be the D (6 bases). Here the sequenced sample was peripheral blood, taken from a patient treated with radiotherapy plus ipilimumab. The CDR3 spells CASSSTGTSPYNEQFF. The CDR3 coding sequence is TGTGCCAGCAGCTCGACCGGGACTTCACCTTACAATGAGCAGTTCTTC. Looking up the rest from reference TRBV7-3 and TRBJ2-1 gives the full variable domain: GAGVSQTPSNKVTEKGKYVELRCDPISGHTALYWYRQSLGQGPEFLIYFQGTGAADDSGLPNDRFFAVRPEGSVSTLKIQRTERGDSAVYLCASSSTGTSPYNEQFFGPGTRLTVL.